This record concerns one T cell receptor beta chain sequence. These data originate in a study of T cell responses to AZD1222 COVID-19 vaccine. Data came from immunoSEQ multiplex PCR; TCRdb stores just in-frame clones and leaves some out. This sample carries 150,000 or so clones, more than 90% of them seen once, and the ten largest clones take approximately 17%. V was pared by 3 bases and J by 4 bases, with 5 bases of the junction left unmatched. The length of the CDR3 is 14 residues. The V gene's germline CDR1 is ENHRY and CDR2 SYGVKD. This receptor was identified in an adult in good health. This chain uses TRBV10-3 with TRBJ1-2; 7 bases are a match to TRBD1. The specimen was peripheral blood, collected on day 0 of AZD1222 vaccination. DNA for the CDR3: TGTGCCATCAGTGATGAGGGGGCGGGCTATGGCTACACCTTC. Its protein is CAISDEGAGYGYTF.